The 18 T cell receptor beta chains reported below all come from one sample, sequenced in a study of blood T cells in healthy people across ages. The use of a sample-barcoded 5' primer and a J-beta primer mix characterized a second PCR of roughly 6 to 12 cycles. TCRdb re-analysed the 5' RACE reads in MiXCR, keeping a single row per CDR3 protein. The data show around 2 million distinct CDR3 sequences, with around 42% seen just once and 23% held by the top ten. What was sequenced was blood. Receptors were obtained from a human donor in good health.

The V call is TRBV6-4, the J call TRBJ2-1, with TRBD1 matching 9 bases. Looked up from germline, CDR1 is MRHNA and CDR2 is SNTAGT. CDR3 length: 17 amino acids. After removal of 5 bases from V and 4 bases from J, the junction contained 12 bases not matched to a gene. CDR3 region: CASSSPPGQGFYNEQFF. In nucleotides, the CDR3 is TGTGCCAGCAGTAGCCCCCCGGGACAGGGCTTTTACAATGAGCAGTTCTTC.

The J gene is TRBJ1-2, the V gene TRBV21-1. TRBV21-1 is labeled a pseudogene. This CDR3 spans 15 amino acids. This CDR3 is CASSKGRMANYGYTF. The CDR3 DNA reads as TGTGCCAGCAGCAAAGGGAGGATGGCTAACTATGGCTACACCTTC.

This clonotype was counted between two and nine times. This sequence joins TRBV6-4 and TRBJ1-1; 8 bases match TRBD1. Germline V gene sequence: CDR1 MRHNA, CDR2 SNTAGT. The ends lost 5 bases at V and 2 bases at J; junction bases unmatched: 4. The CDR3 contains 14 residues. CDR3 DNA: TGTGCCAGCAGTTCAGGGGGCCAAAACACTGAAGCTTTCTTT. Its protein is CASSSGGQNTEAFF.

This clonotype occurred many times. The chain recombines TRBV9 with TRBJ2-6; D not resolved. Trimming shortened V by 4 bases and J by 0 bases, and 8 bases separated the two germline ends. From germline, CDR1 is SGDLS and CDR2 YYNGEE. This CDR3 has 15 residues. The CDR3 DNA is TGTGCCAGCAGCCCCCGCTACTCTGGGGCCAACGTCCTGACTTTC. Residues: CASSPRYSGANVLTF.

This clonotype came up a few times. The chain combines TRBV5-1 with TRBJ1-1; 12 bases fit TRBD1. The CDR3 extends over 14 amino acids. With V trimmed by 4 bases and J by 7 bases, 5 bases remained unmatched. Germline values: CDR1 SGHRS, CDR2 YFSETQ. The CDR3 DNA sequence: TGCGCCAGCAGCCCAGGGACAGGGGGCCTTGAAGCTTTCTTT. Its translation: CASSPGTGGLEAFF.

This clonotype was detected a few times. This chain joins TRBV15 and TRBJ1-2, with D perhaps TRBD1 (5 bases). Deletions cut 0 bases from V and 6 bases from J, with 17 bases between. Germline V gene lookup returns CDR1 LNHNV and CDR2 YYDKDF (reference sequence). CDR3 size: 16 residues. CDR3 sequence reads: CATSRDLGDLRDGYTF. In DNA form, the CDR3 reads TGTGCCACCAGCAGAGATTTGGGGGATCTTCGGGATGGCTACACCTTC.

The V and J genes are TRBV6-5 and TRBJ1-6, with D unclear. Germline V lookup: CDR1 MNHEY, CDR2 SVGAGI. The CDR3 runs 11 residues. The CDR3 loop is CVGEGISPLHF. Written as DNA, the CDR3 is TGTGTTGGAGAAGGGATCTCACCCCTCCACTTT.

For the CDR3, the DNA is TGTGCCAGCAGCTTAGAGAGGTCCCGGGTCTATGGCTACACCTTC. Protein product: CASSLERSRVYGYTF. V gene TRBV7-9 combines with J gene TRBJ1-2, with no clear D. CDR1 SEHNR and CDR2 FQNEAQ come from the germline V gene (reference sequence). The ends were cut back, 1 base at V and 4 bases at J, with 13 bases in the middle. The CDR3 is 15 residues long.

The gene calls are TRBV12-3 or TRBV12-4 and TRBJ2-4; TRBD1 matches 11 bases. This CDR3 contains 15 residues. The ends lost 6 bases at V and 11 bases at J; junction bases unmatched: 12. CDR3 in amino acids: CASSLGQGARQVQYF. For the CDR3, the DNA is TGTGCCAGCAGCCTTGGACAGGGGGCCAGGCAGGTTCAGTACTTC.

This clonotype appeared a few times. This chain connects TRBV7-2 to TRBJ1-2, with D uncertain. This CDR3 comprises 14 residues. Germline V gene data show CDR1 as SGHTA and CDR2 as FQGNSA. Between the trimmed V and J ends, which lost 0 bases and 1 base, there was a span of 6 bases. CDR3 residues: CASSLAYSNYGYTF. CDR3 in DNA: TGTGCCAGCAGCTTAGCGTACAGTAACTATGGCTACACCTTC.

This clonotype was seen a handful of times. The chain carries TRBV6-2 or TRBV6-3 and TRBJ2-1; tentative D call: TRBD1 (5 bases). Per germline, CDR1 MNHEY and CDR2 SVGEGT. The CDR3 sequence is 14 residues long. V lost 2 bases and J 6 bases, leaving 11 bases between the germline ends. CDR3 nucleotide sequence: TGTGCCAGCAGTTACAACAGGTGGCTCAATGAGCAGTTCTTC. Protein: CASSYNRWLNEQFF.

This clonotype occurred a few times. The chain uses TRBV25-1 and TRBJ2-6; D gene ambiguous. The CDR3 covers 16 residues. Germline V CDR1 and CDR2: MGHDK, SYGVNS. The V end lost 3 bases, the J end lost 0 bases, and 9 bases lay between the germline ends. CDR3: CASSELQSSGANVLTF. The CDR3, as DNA: TGTGCCAGCAGTGAGCTTCAGAGCTCTGGGGCCAACGTCCTGACTTTC.

The chain is built from TRBV9 and TRBJ1-1, with 10 nucleotides matching TRBD1. The V segment lost 3 bases and the J segment 0 bases; nucleotides outside the gene matches: 5. In germline, CDR1 is SGDLS, CDR2 YYNGEE. The CDR3 covers 16 residues. The CDR3 DNA sequence: TGTGCCAGCAGCGAGGGGACAGGGGCGATGAACACTGAAGCTTTCTTT. Its translation is CASSEGTGAMNTEAFF.

Many counts were recorded for this clonotype. This chain joins TRBV5-1 and TRBJ2-7; D might be TRBD2 (5 bases). Germline values: CDR1 SGHRS, CDR2 YFSETQ. Trimming pared 2 bases from V and 6 bases from J, leaving 12 bases between. The length of the CDR3 is 13 residues. CDR3 sequence (DNA): TGCGCCAGCAGCTTTCGGCCAGAGGGCGAGCAGTACTTC. Translation gives CASSFRPEGEQYF.

The chain combines TRBV28 with TRBJ2-1; TRBD2 matches at 11 bases. This CDR3 region has 17 residues. Germline assignment: CDR1 MDHEN and CDR2 SYDVKM. Trimming took 2 bases from V and 0 from J; bases not matched to a gene: 3. The CDR3 protein is CASSLIAGGLSYNEQFF. The CDR3 coding sequence is TGTGCCAGCAGTTTAATAGCGGGGGGGCTCTCCTACAATGAGCAGTTCTTC.

The table lists this clonotype with a few counts. The chain combines TRBV9 with TRBJ2-3, with D tentatively TRBD1 (6 bases). Germline V gene lookup returns CDR1 SGDLS and CDR2 YYNGEE. Trimming removed 4 bases from V and 5 bases from J, with 17 bases in between. The CDR3 consists of 15 residues. The DNA for the CDR3 is TGTGCCAGCAGCCCTAAACAGGGTCCCGAAGATACGCAGTATTTT. It translates to CASSPKQGPEDTQYF.

The chain is built from TRBV12-3 or TRBV12-4 and TRBJ2-1, with D possibly TRBD1 on 6 matching bases. The CDR3 length is 12 residues. With 7 bases removed from V and 9 bases from J, the gap between germline ends came to 13 bases. CDR3 sequence: CASTQDRTEQFF. The DNA for the CDR3 is TGTGCCAGCACCCAAGACAGGACTGAGCAGTTCTTC.

The CDR3 nucleotides read TGTGCCAGCAGCTTTTCCGCAGGGGCCTATCATCAGCCCCAGCATTTT. It translates to CASSFSAGAYHQPQHF. This chain uses TRBV7-2 with TRBJ1-5; tentatively, D is TRBD1 (6 bases). With 3 bases removed from V and 5 bases from J, the gap between germline ends came to 17 bases. Germline V gives CDR1 SGHTA, CDR2 FQGNSA. The CDR3 sequence is 16 residues long.